Each of the 15 T cell receptor beta chains below was sequenced from the same sample in a study of CD8+CD57+ T cells in acquired aplastic anemia. Individuals selected for sequencing had exhibited CD8+CD57+ cell expansion on flow cytometry. TCR beta VDJ and CDR3 were profiled, and genomic DNA was the template. From the reads, TCRdb called clonotypes with MiXCR, one entry per CDR3 protein. The top ten clones hold 7% to 9.5% of a sample with about 250,000 distinct CDR3 sequences, roughly half of them seen once. The specimen was sorted CD4+, CD8+, or CD8+CD57+ T cells (not recorded which) from PBMCs. The receptor source for this set is a human donor with aplastic anemia.

This clonotype showed up many times. The V call is TRBV19, the J call TRBJ1-1; D is possibly TRBD1 (5 bases). Deletions cut 3 bases from V and 0 bases from J, with 8 bases between. The CDR3 covers 14 residues. The germline gives CDR1 LNHDA, CDR2 SQIVND (reference sequence). CDR3 amino acids: CASSISGMNTEAFF. The CDR3 nucleotides read TGTGCCAGTAGTATTTCAGGGATGAACACTGAAGCTTTCTTT.

This clonotype was observed many times. This chain connects TRBV5-1 to TRBJ2-7, with 8 nucleotides matching TRBD1. Germline-derived CDR1 and CDR2 are SGHRS and YFSETQ. The junction had 8 bases not matched to a gene; V was cut back by 5 bases and J by 1 base. The CDR3 spans 15 residues. Written as DNA, the CDR3 is TGCGCCAGCAGACGGACAGGGACACAATCCTACGAGCAGTACTTC. It codes for CASRRTGTQSYEQYF.

This clonotype appeared a single time. This sequence joins TRBV29-1 and TRBJ2-2; weak D call: TRBD1 (5 bases). The CDR3 contains 14 residues. Trimming pared 4 bases from V and 1 base from J, leaving 10 bases between. Germline CDR1 SQVTM, CDR2 ANQGSEA. The CDR3: CSVGTPQNTGELFF. CDR3 coding DNA: TGCAGCGTTGGGACACCCCAGAACACCGGGGAGCTGTTTTTT.

This clonotype was recorded at least ten times. The V gene is TRBV5-6, the J gene TRBJ1-1; D call uncertain. The CDR3 totals 12 residues. The germline CDR1 and CDR2 sequences are SGHDT and YYEEEE. The V end was cut by 2 bases, the J end by 7 bases, with 9 bases between. CDR3 DNA: TGTGCCAGCAGCTTCGGCGTGATTGAAGCTTTCTTT. As protein: CASSFGVIEAFF.

Worth noting for this clonotype: The final CDR3 position lacks the conserved phenylalanine or tryptophan, pointing to a likely read error. The limits of the CDR3 on the DNA are not certain, so only TCRdb's listed CDR3 is given. This chain's CDR3 is CASQILAGYNEQTL. V usage is TRBV6-1 and J usage is TRBJ2-1; no check of the table's D call, TRBD2, against the DNA was made. The CDR3 contains 14 residues when both ends are counted. Per germline, CDR1 MNHNS and CDR2 SASEGT.

This clonotype was counted once. This may stem from a read error, because a much larger clone lies one nucleotide away. V is TRBV9 and J is TRBJ2-3; tentatively, D is TRBD1 or TRBD2 (5 bases each). The germline gives CDR1 SGDLS, CDR2 YYNGEE. The CDR3 is 16 amino acids. DNA of the CDR3: TGTACCAGCAGCGATGTCTACGGGGCTAGCACAGATACGCAGTATTTT. It yields the protein CTSSDVYGASTDTQYF.

This clonotype was detected many times. In nucleotides, the CDR3 is TGCGCCAGCAGCCAACGGGACACCAGATATGGCTACACCTTC. The encoded protein is CASSQRDTRYGYTF. The chain combines TRBV4-3 with TRBJ1-2; a weak D match, TRBD1 (6 bases). The germline V and J ends were trimmed by 2 bases and 5 bases, with 12 bases remaining between them. Germline CDR1 and CDR2: LGHNA and YSLEER. The CDR3 spans 14 residues.

The DNA of the CDR3 is TGTGCCAGCCACCGGGACAGGGTCTATGGCTACACCTTC. The encoded protein is CASHRDRVYGYTF. The chain uses TRBV2 and TRBJ1-2; 9 nucleotides match TRBD1. Germline trimming cut 8 bases from V and 4 bases from J; bases unmatched to any gene: 5. The CDR3 loop spans 13 amino acids. Germline values: CDR1 SNHLY, CDR2 FYNNEI.

The V call is TRBV5-6, the J call TRBJ2-5; D is uncertain. Per the germline V gene, CDR1 is SGHDT and CDR2 is YYEEEE. This CDR3 spans 13 amino acids. Trimming removed 1 base at V and 4 bases at J, with 8 bases between. The CDR3 region is CASSLRNGETQYF. CDR3 sequence (DNA): TGTGCCAGCAGCTTGCGGAACGGAGAGACCCAGTACTTC. Complete variable domain (other parts from reference TRBV5-6 and TRBJ2-5): DAGVTQSPTHLIKTRGQQVTLRCSPKSGHDTVSWYQQALGQGPQFIFQYYEEEERQRGNFPDRFSGHQFPNYSSELNVNALLLGDSALYLCASSLRNGETQYFGPGTRLLVL.

In this sample, this clonotype turned up many times. The J gene is TRBJ2-1, the V gene TRBV20-1; 12 bases are shared with TRBD2. Germline V gives CDR1 DFQATT, CDR2 SNEGSKA (reference sequence). The V gene end was trimmed by 0 bases and the J gene end by 15 bases; junction bases not matched to a gene: 6. This CDR3 is 13 amino acids long. Written as DNA, the CDR3 is TGCAGTGCTAGAGATTTACTAGCGGGAGGATCGTTCTTC. Translating gives CSARDLLAGGSFF.

CDR3 protein: CACTRSRGETQYF. DNA of the CDR3: TGTGCCTGTACCCGGTCCAGAGGGGAGACCCAGTACTTC. The V and J genes are TRBV7-2 and TRBJ2-5; D might be TRBD2 (5 bases). Trimming shortened V by 11 bases and J by 5 bases, and 18 bases separated the two germline ends. Germline CDR1 SGHTA, CDR2 FQGNSA. The CDR3 totals 13 residues.

This clonotype was seen many times. The chain couples TRBV19 to TRBJ1-6; D is unresolved. The germline V gene encodes CDR1 LNHDA and CDR2 SQIVND (reference sequence). The length of the CDR3 is 14 residues. The V gene lost 7 bases and the J gene lost 0 bases, with 7 bases spanning the gap. CDR3 residues: CASKASSYNSPLHF. The CDR3 bases are TGTGCCAGTAAGGCGAGCTCCTATAATTCACCCCTCCACTTT. Looking up the rest from reference TRBV19 and TRBJ1-6 gives the full variable domain: DGGITQSPKYLFRKEGQNVTLSCEQNLNHDAMYWYRQDPGQGLRLIYYSQIVNDFQKGDIAEGYSVSREKKESFPLTVTSAQKNPTAFYLCASKASSYNSPLHFGNGTRLTVT.

The chain has TRBV7-9 and TRBJ2-2, with TRBD2 matching over 7 bases. J was trimmed by 0 bases and V by 5 bases; bases with no gene match: 3. The germline gives CDR1 SEHNR, CDR2 FQNEAQ (reference sequence). The CDR3 has 15 amino acids. The CDR3 region is CASSPSGTNTGELFF. CDR3 nucleotides: TGTGCCAGCAGCCCAAGCGGGACGAACACCGGGGAGCTGTTTTTT. Variable domain in full (rest from reference TRBV7-9 and TRBJ2-2): DTGVSQNPRHKITKRGQNVTFRCDPISEHNRLYWYRQTLGQGPEFLTYFQNEAQLEKSRLLSDRFSAERPKGSFSTLEIQRTEQGDSAMYLCASSPSGTNTGELFFGEGSRLTVL.

The chain combines TRBV20-1 with TRBJ2-7, with D tentatively TRBD1 (7 bases). The CDR3 totals 15 residues. Germline V gene sequence: CDR1 DFQATT, CDR2 SNEGSKA (reference sequence). V shed 0 bases and J shed 3 bases, with 15 bases lying between them. In DNA, the CDR3 is TGCAGTGCTAGAGATCGGGCGGGACAGTTCTACGAGCAGTACTTC. Translated, it gives CSARDRAGQFYEQYF.

The J gene is TRBJ2-1, the V gene TRBV20-1; a weak D match, TRBD1 (6 bases). Germline values: CDR1 DFQATT, CDR2 SNEGSKA (reference sequence). The CDR3 runs 13 residues. V was shortened by 6 bases and J by 5 bases, with 14 bases between the two germline ends. The CDR3 DNA sequence: TGCAGTGCAACCCACAGGGTAAACAATGAGCAGTTCTTC. Its protein is CSATHRVNNEQFF.